Below are 27 T cell receptor beta chains sequenced from a single sample in a study of blood T cell repertoires in COVID-19 (dated by TCRdb to 2020 to 2022). Library prep was done by the immunoSEQ multiplex PCR assay. The table comes from immuneACCESS by way of TCRdb, which keeps in-frame sequences with V and J called. Part of the clones is missing from these tables; in studies checked, under half for an unresolved V gene and the rest for unknown reasons. The table for this sample lists about 50,000 clones; around 88% of them were counted only once. Jointly, the top ten make up about 5.2% of the sample. Sample: peripheral blood. The receptors here all came from a human donor in a cohort sampled during active COVID-19.

The chain uses TRBV10-3 and TRBJ2-3; 10 nucleotides agree with TRBD2. Per germline, CDR1 ENHRY and CDR2 SYGVKD. V was clipped by 7 bases and J by 3 bases; unmatched bases: 10. The CDR3 totals 16 residues. This CDR3 is CAIMDVAGGRTDTQYF. Here the CDR3 DNA reads TGTGCCATCATGGACGTAGCGGGGGGCCGGACAGATACGCAGTATTTT.

This chain links TRBV6-5 with TRBJ1-6, with D perhaps TRBD1 (5 bases). There are 12 residues in the CDR3. CDR1 and CDR2 (germline): MNHEY, SVGAGI. The CDR3 region has the DNA TGTGCGGCAGGGCGGAGTCAGTCACCCCTCCACTTT. This sequence encodes CAAGRSQSPLHF.

The chain couples TRBV18 to TRBJ1-2; D remains unclear. Per germline, CDR1 KGHSH and CDR2 LQKENI. The V end was cut by 1 base, the J end by 5 bases, with 14 bases between. The CDR3 runs 15 residues. The CDR3 spells CASSPLAALRYGYTF. CDR3 in DNA: TGTGCCAGCTCACCACTCGCCGCGCTGCGATATGGCTACACCTTC.

A few counts support this clone. The chain links TRBV18 to TRBJ1-5, with D unclear. V was cut by 3 bases and J by 0 bases, with 15 bases left in between. Germline V gene data show CDR1 as KGHSH and CDR2 as LQKENI. This CDR3 is built from 17 residues. The CDR3, as DNA: TGTGCCAGCTCACCGGGCACGGATTTTTATAGCAATCAGCCCCAGCATTTT. It codes for CASSPGTDFYSNQPQHF. The full variable domain, completed using reference TRBV18 and TRBJ1-5, is NAGVMQNPRHLVRRRGQEARLRCSPMKGHSHVYWYRQLPEEGLKFMVYLQKENIIDESGMPKERFSAEFPKEGPSILRIQQVVRGDSAAYFCASSPGTDFYSNQPQHFGDGTRLSIL.

The chain links TRBV29-1 to TRBJ2-7; a weak D match, TRBD1 (6 bases). V was pared by 1 base and J by 2 bases, with 12 bases between. The CDR3 has 14 amino acids. Germline CDR1 SQVTM, CDR2 ANQGSEA. CDR3 nucleotide sequence: TGCAGCGTTGAAGGCACAGGGTACCCCTACGAGCAGTACTTC. As protein: CSVEGTGYPYEQYF.

The chain couples TRBV30 to TRBJ1-1; D not resolved. CDR1 GTSNPN and CDR2 SVGIG come from the germline V gene (reference sequence). The CDR3 loop spans 15 amino acids. Trimming removed 3 bases from V and 6 bases from J, with 20 bases in between. The CDR3 protein is CAWRDYGSSSSEAFF. CDR3 coding DNA: TGTGCCTGGAGGGACTATGGTAGCAGTTCTTCTGAAGCTTTCTTT.

V and J are TRBV2 and TRBJ2-7; possible D gene TRBD1, 6 bases. Germline values: CDR1 SNHLY, CDR2 FYNNEI. Trimming took 7 bases from V and 6 from J, leaving 22 bases between them. This CDR3 has 15 amino acids. CDR3 loop: CASTTDSYWVGEQYF. The CDR3 DNA follows: TGTGCCAGCACCACGGACAGTTATTGGGTTGGCGAGCAGTACTTC.

Only a few counts were recorded for this clone. The chain has TRBV30 and TRBJ2-2; 7 bases fit TRBD1. The germline gives CDR1 GTSNPN, CDR2 SVGIG (reference sequence). The CDR3 is 15 amino acids. V dropped 4 bases and J dropped 5; count of bases not matched to a gene: 10. Written as DNA, the CDR3 is TGTGCCTGGAAGGGACAGAGGGGAGCTACCGGGGAGCTGTTTTTT. Residues: CAWKGQRGATGELFF.

The V call is TRBV5-6, the J call TRBJ1-5; D is possibly TRBD1 (5 bases). The CDR3 extends over 15 amino acids. V gave up 2 bases and J gave up 7 bases, with 16 bases separating them. The germline gives CDR1 SGHDT, CDR2 YYEEEE. This CDR3 is CASSLGHLTTQPQHF. DNA of the CDR3: TGTGCCAGCAGCTTAGGACACCTCACAACCCAGCCCCAGCATTTT.

The chain recombines TRBV9 with TRBJ1-4; D might be TRBD1 (6 bases). Germline CDR1 is SGDLS and CDR2 is YYNGEE. This CDR3 contains 16 residues. V lost 0 bases and J 8 bases, leaving 17 bases between the germline ends. The CDR3 coding sequence is TGTGCCAGCAGCGTAGCCGGGACACACAGGGACGAAAAACTGTTTTTT. This gives the protein CASSVAGTHRDEKLFF.

J is TRBJ1-6 and V is TRBV19; D gene unclear. The germline V gene has CDR1 LNHDA and CDR2 SQIVND (reference sequence). The V gene lost 4 bases and the J gene lost 7 bases, with 8 bases spanning the gap. The CDR3 extends over 13 amino acids. The CDR3 reads CASSTMGNSPLHF. The CDR3 DNA follows: TGTGCCAGTAGTACCATGGGCAATTCACCCCTCCACTTT.

This chain connects TRBV7-6 to TRBJ1-1; no clear D gene. The CDR3 runs 16 residues. Per germline, CDR1 SGHVS and CDR2 FNYEAQ. The V end was cut by 0 bases, the J end by 4 bases, with 15 bases between. The DNA for the CDR3 is TGTGCCAGCAGCTTAGCGGGTCCCCAGGCGGGCACTGAAGCTTTCTTT. This translates into CASSLAGPQAGTEAFF. Variable domain in full (rest from reference TRBV7-6 and TRBJ1-1): GAGVSQSPRYKVTKRGQDVALRCDPISGHVSLYWYRQALGQGPEFLTYFNYEAQQDKSGLPNDRFSAERPEGSISTLTIQRTEQRDSAMYRCASSLAGPQAGTEAFFGQGTRLTVV.

V and J are TRBV23-1 and TRBJ1-4; D not resolved. TRBV23-1 is filed as an ORF, its function uncertain. Trimming cost V 7 bases and J 13 bases, with 10 bases left between them. The CDR3 extends over 10 amino acids. As DNA, the CDR3 is TGCGCCAGCACCCCCCCCGGACTGTTTTTT. Protein product: CASTPPGLFF.

This clone was observed a few times. This sequence joins TRBV24-1 and TRBJ1-2; TRBD1 agrees at 7 bases. The CDR3 contains 13 residues. Germline CDR1 KGHDR, CDR2 SFDVKD. Losses at the gene ends were 5 bases for V and 4 bases for J; bases not matched to a gene: 3. CDR3 region: CATSVRTGYGYTF. CDR3 nucleotide sequence: TGTGCCACCAGTGTGCGGACAGGCTATGGCTACACCTTC.

The chain uses TRBV11-2 and TRBJ2-7, with 8 bases identical to TRBD1. The CDR3 totals 14 residues. From germline, CDR1 is SGHAT and CDR2 FQNNGV. V trimming: 0 bases; J trimming: 7 bases; junction bases outside the gene matches: 5. DNA for the CDR3: TGTGCCAGCAGCTTAGAGCAGGGGGCCGGGGAGCAGTACTTC. This codes for CASSLEQGAGEQYF.

This chain uses TRBV24-1 with TRBJ2-2, with D possibly being TRBD1 (5 bases). Trimming stripped 6 bases from V and 6 bases from J, with 7 bases between. Germline CDR1 is KGHDR and CDR2 is SFDVKD. The CDR3 extends over 12 amino acids. Here the CDR3 DNA reads TGTGCCACCAGTAGGGGTTCCGGGGAGCTGTTTTTT. Its translation: CATSRGSGELFF.

This chain joins TRBV6-6 and TRBJ1-1; D not resolved. CDR3 length: 12 residues. Per the germline V gene, CDR1 is MNHNY and CDR2 is SVGAGI (reference sequence). Trimming removed 8 bases from V and 2 bases from J, with 9 bases in between. CDR3 region: CASVRGNTEAFF. In DNA form, the CDR3 reads TGTGCCAGCGTAAGAGGAAACACTGAAGCTTTCTTT.

The genes are TRBV9 and TRBJ2-3; 8 nucleotides align to TRBD2. This CDR3 is 15 amino acids long. From germline, CDR1 is SGDLS and CDR2 YYNGEE. Germline trimming cut 2 bases from V and 1 base from J; bases unmatched to any gene: 3. The CDR3 reads CASSVTGGGTDTQYF. DNA for the CDR3: TGTGCCAGCAGCGTCACCGGGGGGGGCACAGATACGCAGTATTTT.

The CDR3 reads CASSSRGGQDYEQYF. The CDR3, as DNA: TGTGCCAGCAGTTCCCGGGGGGGCCAAGACTACGAGCAGTACTTC. The chain links TRBV6-6 to TRBJ2-7, with TRBD2 matching 8 bases. CDR3 length equals 15 residues. Trimming cost V 4 bases and J 3 bases; bases outside gene matches: 8. Germline values: CDR1 MNHNY, CDR2 SVGAGI (reference sequence).

This chain uses TRBV5-1 with TRBJ2-2; the match to TRBD1 covers 8 bases. This CDR3 has 15 residues. Germline V gives CDR1 SGHRS, CDR2 YFSETQ. V lost 3 bases to trimming and J lost 5 bases; unmatched junction nucleotides: 6. The CDR3 protein is CASSSGQGRTGELFF. The CDR3 nucleotides are TGCGCCAGCAGCTCCGGACAGGGAAGGACCGGGGAGCTGTTTTTT.

V gene TRBV6-6 combines with J gene TRBJ2-2; D is uncertain. The V gene's germline CDR1 is MNHNY and CDR2 SVGAGI (reference sequence). Trimming left V 4 bases short and J 6 bases short, with 3 bases between. The CDR3 extends over 11 amino acids. The CDR3 region is CASSSAGELFF. The CDR3 DNA sequence: TGTGCCAGCAGTTCCGCCGGGGAGCTGTTTTTT.

This clone is a singleton in its sample. The chain carries TRBV5-6 and TRBJ2-3, with 8 bases lining up with TRBD1. The V gene's germline CDR1 is SGHDT and CDR2 YYEEEE. The CDR3 covers 12 residues. J lost 14 bases, V lost 4 bases, and 9 bases had no gene match. This CDR3 reads CASSARLTGVYF. In nucleotides, the CDR3 is TGTGCCAGCAGCGCGAGGTTGACAGGGGTGTATTTT.

The chain is built from TRBV10-2 and TRBJ2-5; D possibly corresponds to TRBD2 (5 bases). The germline gives CDR1 WSHSY, CDR2 SAAADI. Between the trimmed V and J ends, which lost 2 bases and 7 bases, there was a span of 8 bases. There are 12 residues in the CDR3. CDR3 coding DNA: TGCGCCAGCAGTGAGGTGGAGGCGACCCAGTACTTC. Residues: CASSEVEATQYF.

The gene calls are TRBV30 and TRBJ1-6; the D is unclear. There are 16 residues in the CDR3. Trimming pared 1 base from V and 7 bases from J, leaving 17 bases between. Germline V lookup: CDR1 GTSNPN, CDR2 SVGIG (reference sequence). CDR3 sequence reads: CAWSASPIWRNSPLHF. The DNA of the CDR3 is TGTGCCTGGAGTGCTTCCCCGATTTGGAGGAATTCACCCCTCCACTTT.

The J gene is TRBJ1-4, the V gene TRBV15; 7 nucleotides agree with TRBD1. The CDR3 totals 15 residues. The J segment lost 7 bases and the V segment lost 5 bases, leaving 10 bases of the junction unmatched. Germline lookup yields CDR1 LNHNV and CDR2 YYDKDF (reference sequence). The CDR3 coding sequence is TGTGCCACCAGCTTTGTAGGGGGCGCTGGTGAAAAACTGTTTTTT. Its protein is CATSFVGGAGEKLFF.

The chain has TRBV5-8 and TRBJ2-7; 11 bases are shared with TRBD2. CDR1 and CDR2 from the germline V gene are SGHTS and YDEGEE. V gave up 4 bases and J gave up 4 bases; unmatched junction bases: 4. The CDR3 length is 14 residues. The DNA for the CDR3 is TGTGCCAGCAGCCGACTAGCGGGGATATACGAGCAGTACTTC. Its translation is CASSRLAGIYEQYF.

The V call is TRBV12-3 or TRBV12-4, the J call TRBJ2-1; possible D gene TRBD2, 6 bases. The CDR3 is 12 residues long. V was cut by 8 bases and J by 7 bases, with 12 bases left in between. CDR3 residues: CASQQGGNEQFF. The CDR3 region has the DNA TGTGCCAGCCAGCAGGGAGGAAATGAGCAGTTCTTC.